This is a list of T cell receptor beta chains from one sample in a study of T cell responses to AZD1222 COVID-19 vaccine. Profiled with immunoSEQ multiplex PCR; TCRdb holds only in-frame clones, not every one. The repertoire holds more than 140,000 clones, with roughly 88% as singletons. This specimen consisted of peripheral blood, obtained on day 0 of AZD1222 vaccination. These receptors were taken from an adult in good health. CDR3s include the opening cysteine and the closing phenylalanine or tryptophan. Only part of the rows carry a size: once, few, many, or a class if the clone is expanded.

j_call | v_call | clone_size | cdr3_aa
TRBJ2-3 | TRBV6-2/TRBV6-3 | - | CASSYSRGGSTDTQYF
TRBJ1-3 | TRBV19 | few | CASSTHRNTIYF
TRBJ2-7 | TRBV6-5 | - | CASSYSGRVSYEQYF
TRBJ1-5 | TRBV11-1 | - | CASSLAVSGNQPQHF
TRBJ1-1 | TRBV19 | - | CASIHGGTMNTEAFF
TRBJ2-5 | TRBV28 | - | CASRPDQETQYF
TRBJ1-5 | TRBV10-1 | - | CASSVIPGQGAVWDQPQHF
TRBJ2-4 | TRBV6-5 | - | CASSQDRGGENIQYF
TRBJ2-5 | TRBV2 | - | CASSEAGESQETQYF
TRBJ1-2 | TRBV28 | - | CASTQDRANPGYTF
TRBJ2-2 | TRBV7-2 | - | CASSPGRGRTGELFF
TRBJ2-3 | TRBV2 | - | CASSFTGGDTQYF
TRBJ2-1 | TRBV6-4 | - | CASSDRTSGYNEQFF
TRBJ1-5 | TRBV7-9 | - | CASSSNREALEPQHF
TRBJ1-6 | TRBV14 | few | CASSQGLINSPLHF
TRBJ2-7 | TRBV15 | - | CATSRIGASGYEQYF
TRBJ2-1 | TRBV7-2 | - | CASSLERELEQFF
TRBJ2-3 | TRBV2 | - | CASIERIDPDTQYF
TRBJ1-3 | TRBV7-2 | - | CASSLAGGYSGNTIYF
TRBJ2-3 | TRBV7-2 | - | CASSLDPAGANTDTQYF
TRBJ2-7 | TRBV27 | - | CASSLALQGTPIPYEQYF
TRBJ2-1 | TRBV7-3 | - | CASSFTVGGLAPSEQFF
TRBJ2-1 | TRBV7-3 | - | CASSSEPRTGHNEQFF
TRBJ1-1 | TRBV28 | few | CASDRPEARTEAFF
TRBJ2-1 | TRBV25-1 | - | CASSGSGMGEQFF
TRBJ2-7 | TRBV19 | - | CASSMMRQGAYEQYF
TRBJ1-5 | TRBV30 | - | CAWSPGQGMFGNQPQHF
TRBJ2-5 | TRBV7-9 | - | CASSSLGTRDF
TRBJ1-6 | TRBV4-3 | - | CASSQLYNSPLHF
TRBJ1-1 | TRBV10-3 | few | CAISVPGGEAFF
TRBJ1-4 | TRBV4-1 | - | CASSQGPTATNEKLFF
TRBJ2-4 | TRBV9 | - | CASSEGQPGNIQYF
TRBJ1-5 | TRBV4-3 | once | CASSQDIGGNQPQHF
TRBJ2-2 | TRBV6-4 | - | CASSPDHGTGELFF
TRBJ2-7 | TRBV5-1 | - | CASSLARFSYEQYF
TRBJ2-2 | TRBV9 | once | CASSPGQANTGELFF
TRBJ1-2 | TRBV12-1 | - | CASSFEGRGPYGYTF
TRBJ2-7 | TRBV5-1 | - | CASSLGQLPNSYEQYF
TRBJ1-2 | TRBV12-2 | - | CASRLGFLPGAMGYTF
TRBJ2-7 | TRBV7-9 | once | CASSLGPGGEQYF
TRBJ1-1 | TRBV6-2/TRBV6-3 | - | CASSYSGRGRGMNTEAFF
TRBJ1-5 | TRBV9 | - | CASSVGAGRGQPQHF
TRBJ2-1 | TRBV5-1 | - | CASSKGLRKSSYNEQFF
TRBJ1-3 | TRBV5-1 | - | CASSLVAGKGSSGNTIYF
TRBJ1-1 | TRBV9 | - | CASSPREGRMTEAFF
TRBJ1-4 | TRBV7-9 | - | CASSADFLGEKLFF
TRBJ2-7 | TRBV14 | - | CASSQQAYEQYF
TRBJ1-5 | TRBV2 | - | CASSGTGSPGQPQHF
TRBJ2-2 | TRBV9 | - | CASSPRTARGTGELFF
TRBJ2-1 | TRBV7-9 | - | CASSVVAGSTGEQFF
TRBJ1-2 | TRBV15 | - | CATSPDLGSGGYTF
TRBJ1-1 | TRBV25-1 | many | CASRRKGNTEAFF
TRBJ2-7 | TRBV11-2 | - | CASTRAGRYEQYF